This TCR beta chain appears in the sequencing data of a study of blood T cells in healthy people across ages. The CDR3 totals 13 residues. Germline-derived CDR1 and CDR2 are SGHDN and FVKESK. The V gene lost 3 bases and the J gene lost 15 bases, with 18 bases spanning the gap. Primers used in a second PCR of roughly 6 to 12 cycles were a sample-barcoded 5' primer and a J-beta primer mix. TCRdb re-called the 5' RACE reads through MiXCR, storing one row per CDR3 protein. The data show approximately 1,100,000 distinct CDR3 sequences, with under 45% seen just once and approximately 17% held by the top ten.

This rearrangement joins TRBV14 to TRBJ2-1; perhaps TRBD1 as D (6 bases). The sequence came from a woman in her sixties or seventies in good health. Material for sequencing was blood. CDR3 DNA: TGTGCCAGCAGCCATGAACAGGGACCGGGACGGTTCTTC. Its protein is CASSHEQGPGRFF.